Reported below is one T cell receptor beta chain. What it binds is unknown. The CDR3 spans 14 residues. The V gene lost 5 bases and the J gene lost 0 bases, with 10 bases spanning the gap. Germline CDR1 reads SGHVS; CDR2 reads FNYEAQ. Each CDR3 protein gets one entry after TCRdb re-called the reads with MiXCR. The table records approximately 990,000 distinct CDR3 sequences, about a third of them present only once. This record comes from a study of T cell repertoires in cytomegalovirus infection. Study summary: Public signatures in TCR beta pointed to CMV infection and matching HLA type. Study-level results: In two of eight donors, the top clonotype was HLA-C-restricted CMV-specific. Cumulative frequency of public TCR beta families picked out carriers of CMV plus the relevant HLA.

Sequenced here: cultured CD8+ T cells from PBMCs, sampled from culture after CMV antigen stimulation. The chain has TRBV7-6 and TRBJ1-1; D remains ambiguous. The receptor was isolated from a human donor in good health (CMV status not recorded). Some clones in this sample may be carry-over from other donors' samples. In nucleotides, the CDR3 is TGTGCCAGCAGCCCTCCGAAGATGAACACTGAAGCTTTCTTT. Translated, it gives CASSPPKMNTEAFF.